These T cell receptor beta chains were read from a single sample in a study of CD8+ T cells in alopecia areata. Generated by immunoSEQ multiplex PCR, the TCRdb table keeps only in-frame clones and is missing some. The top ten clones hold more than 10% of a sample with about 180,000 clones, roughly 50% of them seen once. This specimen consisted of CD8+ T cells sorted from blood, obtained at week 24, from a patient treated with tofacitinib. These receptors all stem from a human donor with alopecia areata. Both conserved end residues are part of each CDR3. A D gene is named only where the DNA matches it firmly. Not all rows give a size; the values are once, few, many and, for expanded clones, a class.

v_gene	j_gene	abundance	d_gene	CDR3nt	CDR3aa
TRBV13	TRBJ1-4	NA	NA	TGTGCCAGCAGCCCCTGGAGGGGTGAAAAACTGTTTTTT	CASSPWRGEKLFF
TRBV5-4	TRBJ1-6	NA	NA	TGTGCCAGCAGCTTGCTGGGGCAGGGTTCACCCCTCCACTTT	CASSLLGQGSPLHF
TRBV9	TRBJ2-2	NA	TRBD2	TGTGCCAGCAGTGTGACTAGCGGGCAACCCGGGGAGCTGTTTTTT	CASSVTSGQPGELFF
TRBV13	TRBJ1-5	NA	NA	TGTGCCAGCAGCTTACGGGACCGAAGTGCCAATCAGCCCCAGCATTTT	CASSLRDRSANQPQHF
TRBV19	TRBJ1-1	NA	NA	TGTGCCAGTAGTATAGATTTGCGCAGGAACACTGAAGCTTTCTTT	CASSIDLRRNTEAFF
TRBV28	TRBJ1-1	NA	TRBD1	TGTGCCAGCAGTGTGGACAGGAGGGCTTTCTTT	CASSVDRRAFF
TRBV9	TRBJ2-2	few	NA	TGTGCCAGCAGCGTAGGTGACACCGGGGAGCTGTTTTTT	CASSVGDTGELFF
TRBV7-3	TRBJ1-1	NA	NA	TGTGCCAGCAGCTTAACGGGGGTTGGAGGCACTGAAGCTTTCTTT	CASSLTGVGGTEAFF
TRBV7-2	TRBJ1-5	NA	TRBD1	TGTGCCAGCAGCTTAAGGGCGACAGGGGCTCTCGGCAATCAGCCCCAGCATTTT	CASSLRATGALGNQPQHF
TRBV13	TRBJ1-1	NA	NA	TGTGCCAGCAGCGGCGGTTCGGAGAACACTGAAGCTTTCTTT	CASSGGSENTEAFF
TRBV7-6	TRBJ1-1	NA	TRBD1	TGTGCCAGCAGCGATGGACAGGGCGTGAACACTGAAGCTTTCTTT	CASSDGQGVNTEAFF
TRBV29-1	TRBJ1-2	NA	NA	TGCAGCGTTCTGCCAGGCTACACCTTC	CSVLPGYTF
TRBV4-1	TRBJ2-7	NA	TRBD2	TGCGCCAGCAGCCCCCAGCGGGGGAGCTCCTACGAGCAGTACTTC	CASSPQRGSSYEQYF
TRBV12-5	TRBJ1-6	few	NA	TGTGCTAGTGGTTTGACAGATTATAATTCACCCCTCCACTTT	CASGLTDYNSPLHF
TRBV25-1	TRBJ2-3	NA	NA	TGTGCCAGCAGCAGTGAAGAGGGTGGACTCTATACGCAGTATTTT	CASSSEEGGLYTQYF
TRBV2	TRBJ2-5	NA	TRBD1	TGTGCCAGCCTGACAGGGATCCAAGAGACCCAGTACTTC	CASLTGIQETQYF
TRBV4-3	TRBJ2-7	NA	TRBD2	TGCGCCAGCAGCACGCGGACTAGCGGGGGGGAGCAGTACTTC	CASSTRTSGGEQYF
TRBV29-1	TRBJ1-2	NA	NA	TGCAGCGTTTGGGACGGGGTAGATGAGGGCGGCTACACCTTC	CSVWDGVDEGGYTF
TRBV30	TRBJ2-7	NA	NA	TGTGCCTGGAGTCTGGACAGCCACGAGCAGTACTTC	CAWSLDSHEQYF
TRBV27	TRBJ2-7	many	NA	TGTGCCAGCAGCGGGGCAGGCCGCTACGAGCAGTACTTC	CASSGAGRYEQYF
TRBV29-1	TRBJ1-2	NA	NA	TGCAGCGTTGTGGCAGCTAACTATGGCTACACCTTC	CSVVAANYGYTF
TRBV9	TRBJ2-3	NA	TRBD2	TGTGCCAGCAGCCCAGACCCGGGGGGGCTCCATACGCAGTATTTT	CASSPDPGGLHTQYF
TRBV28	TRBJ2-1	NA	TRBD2	TGTGCCAGCCTCCCGACTAGCGGGGACTTCGGGCAGTTCTTC	CASLPTSGDFGQFF
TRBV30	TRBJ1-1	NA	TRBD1	TGTGCCTGGAGACCGACAGGGTTCCCGGGGACTGAAGCTTTCTTT	CAWRPTGFPGTEAFF
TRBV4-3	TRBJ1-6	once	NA	TGCGCCAGCAGCCAAGGACCCCAATCACCCCTCCACTTT	CASSQGPQSPLHF
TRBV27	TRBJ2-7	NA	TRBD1	TGTGCCAGCAGGTTGACAGGGGGCTACCACGAGCAGTACTTC	CASRLTGGYHEQYF